Shown below are 28 T cell receptor beta chains from a single sample sequenced in a study of blood T cell repertoires in COVID-19. The assay was immunoSEQ multiplex PCR, and TCRdb's table has in-frame clones only and misses some. The repertoire holds roughly 240,000 clones, with 87% as singletons. Sequencing used PBMCs or T cells enriched from blood (not recorded which). Every receptor here comes from a woman under 40 with acute COVID-19.

This clone occurred once. The chain uses TRBV11-2 and TRBJ2-3; the D is unclear. V shed 1 base and J shed 0 bases, with 11 bases lying between them. This CDR3 has 16 residues. Per the germline V gene, CDR1 is SGHAT and CDR2 is FQNNGV. This CDR3 is CASSLVAGYSTDTQYF. Here the CDR3 DNA reads TGTGCCAGCAGCTTAGTTGCAGGATATAGCACAGATACGCAGTATTTT.

This sequence joins TRBV5-1 and TRBJ2-3, with TRBD2 matching 9 bases. The CDR3 loop spans 17 amino acids. From germline, CDR1 is SGHRS and CDR2 YFSETQ. Trimming at V came to 3 bases and at J to 6 bases, leaving 14 bases not matched to a gene. Here the CDR3 reads CASSSEPTSGEADTQYF. Written as DNA, the CDR3 is TGCGCCAGCAGCTCTGAACCGACTAGCGGAGAAGCGGATACGCAGTATTTT.

The rearrangement links TRBV27 to TRBJ1-1; D is ambiguous. The CDR3 contains 15 residues. V dropped 6 bases and J dropped 2 bases, with 16 bases sitting between them. CDR1 and CDR2 (germline): MNHEY, SMNVEV (reference sequence). For the CDR3, the DNA is TGTGCCAGCAGACCATTGGAGCCACTTAACACTGAAGCTTTCTTT. It translates to CASRPLEPLNTEAFF.

The J gene is TRBJ2-5, the V gene TRBV3-1 (or the pseudogene TRBV3-2); a possible D gene is TRBD1 (5 bases). Trimming cost V 1 base and J 1 base, with 7 bases left between them. Per germline, CDR1 LGHDT and CDR2 YNNKEL (reference sequence). The CDR3 consists of 14 residues. The CDR3 protein is CASSQGQIQETQYF. The CDR3 DNA reads TGTGCCAGCAGCCAAGGACAGATCCAAGAGACCCAGTACTTC.

The J gene is TRBJ1-6, the V gene TRBV7-2, with D unresolved. The V end was cut by 2 bases, the J end by 8 bases, with 4 bases between. The CDR3 totals 12 residues. The germline V gene has CDR1 SGHTA and CDR2 FQGNSA. CDR3 loop: CASSLTDSPLHF. The DNA of the CDR3 is TGTGCCAGCAGCTTAACGGATTCACCCCTCCACTTT.

This rearrangement joins TRBV19 to TRBJ2-2, with TRBD1 as a possible D gene (7 bases). The CDR3 totals 18 residues. Germline loops: CDR1 LNHDA, CDR2 SQIVND (reference sequence). Between the trimmed V and J ends, which lost 5 bases and 2 bases, there was a span of 21 bases. CDR3 residues: CASSPSGAGQLNTGELFF. The CDR3 DNA reads as TGTGCCAGTAGTCCCTCCGGGGCGGGACAGCTTAACACCGGGGAGCTGTTTTTT.

The gene calls are TRBV11-2 and TRBJ1-1; D is ambiguous. Germline CDR1 reads SGHAT; CDR2 reads FQNNGV. The CDR3 is 18 residues long. V gave up 2 bases and J gave up 5 bases, with 24 bases separating them. In DNA, the CDR3 is TGTGCCAGCAGCTTATCTTTAATTCGCCGACAAGAGCCAACTGAAGCTTTCTTT. It specifies CASSLSLIRRQEPTEAFF.

The rearrangement joins TRBV7-9 to TRBJ1-2; TRBD1 matches at 7 bases. J gave up 2 bases and V 7 bases, and 16 bases lay outside the gene matches. The CDR3 is made up of 17 amino acids. Germline CDR1 is SEHNR and CDR2 is FQNEAQ (reference sequence). CDR3 sequence (DNA): TGTGCCAGCACCGGTCAAAACCCGGGACAGCGAAACTATGGCTACACCTTC. It is translated as CASTGQNPGQRNYGYTF.

The CDR3 DNA sequence: TGTGCCAGTAGTAGCGGACAGGTTGGCGAGCAGTACTTC. This translates into CASSSGQVGEQYF. This chain uses TRBV19 with TRBJ2-7, with 7 bases fitting TRBD1. The CDR3 contains 13 residues. The J segment lost 6 bases and the V segment lost 4 bases, leaving 6 bases of the junction unmatched. CDR1 is LNHDA and CDR2 is SQIVND in the germline V gene (reference sequence).

The chain is built from TRBV7-6 and TRBJ2-7; 7 bases fit TRBD1. The junction had 2 bases not matched to a gene; V was cut back by 5 bases and J by 7 bases. The CDR3 is 11 amino acids. Germline CDR1 is SGHVS and CDR2 is FNYEAQ. This CDR3 is CASSTGQEQYF. The CDR3 bases are TGTGCCAGCAGCACGGGACAGGAGCAGTACTTC.

This chain links TRBV7-9 with TRBJ1-5; D gene uncertain. Trimming left V 2 bases short and J 3 bases short, with 8 bases between. Germline loops: CDR1 SEHNR, CDR2 FQNEAQ (reference sequence). The CDR3 is 14 residues long. This chain's CDR3 is CASSLYGVNQPQHF. The CDR3 region has the DNA TGTGCCAGCAGCTTATACGGGGTCAATCAGCCCCAGCATTTT.

The chain combines TRBV7-9 with TRBJ2-1; D gene uncertain. Germline-derived CDR1 and CDR2 are SEHNR and FQNEAQ (reference sequence). V lost 0 bases and J 4 bases, leaving 4 bases between the germline ends. This CDR3 is 13 amino acids long. CDR3 loop: CASSLAAYNEQFF. CDR3 sequence (DNA): TGTGCCAGCAGCTTAGCGGCATACAATGAGCAGTTCTTC.

The V gene is TRBV19, the J gene TRBJ1-6, with D maybe TRBD1 (6 bases). The ends were cut back, 5 bases at V and 1 base at J, with 21 bases in the middle. In germline, CDR1 is LNHDA, CDR2 SQIVND (reference sequence). This CDR3 is built from 19 residues. The CDR3 reads CASSPDRPLVGSYNSPLHF. The CDR3 region has the DNA TGTGCCAGTAGTCCCGACAGGCCCCTTGTAGGGTCCTATAATTCACCCCTCCACTTT.

V gene TRBV10-3 combines with J gene TRBJ2-3; D might be TRBD2 (7 bases). Germline assignment: CDR1 ENHRY and CDR2 SYGVKD. Trimming pared 7 bases from V and 0 bases from J, leaving 14 bases between. The CDR3 is 15 residues long. CDR3 nucleotide sequence: TGTGCCATCACCTCATCGGGGGGCAGCACAGATACGCAGTATTTT. It encodes CAITSSGGSTDTQYF.

This chain links TRBV13 with TRBJ2-7; TRBD2 might be the D (6 bases). The CDR3 is 12 amino acids. CDR1 and CDR2 from the germline V gene are PRHDT and FYEKMQ (reference sequence). V was trimmed by 5 bases and J by 2 bases, leaving 7 bases between them. The CDR3 region has the DNA TGTGCCAGCAGCCGGGGGACCTACGAGCAGTACTTC. It yields the protein CASSRGTYEQYF.

The CDR3 nucleotides are TGTGCCAGCAGCGTAGCTAGCAAGCCTAGCTCCTACAATGAGCAGTTCTTC. Encoded protein: CASSVASKPSSYNEQFF. The chain joins TRBV9 to TRBJ2-1, with TRBD2 as a possible D gene (5 bases). V was cut by 0 bases and J by 0 bases, with 13 bases left in between. Per the germline V gene, CDR1 is SGDLS and CDR2 is YYNGEE. The CDR3 sequence is 17 residues long.

The gene calls are TRBV5-1 and TRBJ1-4; 7 nucleotides align to TRBD1. J was trimmed by 5 bases and V by 0 bases; bases with no gene match: 1. There are 14 residues in the CDR3. Germline V gene data show CDR1 as SGHRS and CDR2 as YFSETQ. The CDR3 region has the DNA TGCGCCAGCAGCTTGGGACAGGGAAATGAAAAACTGTTTTTT. The encoded protein is CASSLGQGNEKLFF.

This chain connects TRBV30 to TRBJ2-7; D gene uncertain. The CDR3 is 12 amino acids. V lost 5 bases and J lost 3, with 11 bases in between. From germline, CDR1 is GTSNPN and CDR2 SVGIG (reference sequence). The CDR3 DNA follows: TGTGCCTGGGGACCATATAGCTACGAGCAGTACTTC. Translation gives CAWGPYSYEQYF. The whole variable domain, filled in from reference TRBV30 and TRBJ2-7, reads SQTIHQWPATLVQPVGSPLSLECTVEGTSNPNLYWYRQAAGRGLQLLFYSVGIGQISSEVPQNLSASRPQDRQFILSSKKLLLSDSGFYLCAWGPYSYEQYFGPGTRLTVT.

J is TRBJ1-1 and V is TRBV11-2; D remains ambiguous. CDR1 is SGHAT and CDR2 is FQNNGV in the germline V gene. Trimming left V 3 bases short and J 1 base short, with 6 bases between. This CDR3 has 13 residues. The CDR3 nucleotides are TGTGCCAGCAGCTTCTTTCGGAACACTGAAGCTTTCTTT. Encoded protein: CASSFFRNTEAFF.

This chain joins TRBV30 and TRBJ1-5, with 8 bases matching TRBD1. The germline V gene encodes CDR1 GTSNPN and CDR2 SVGIG (reference sequence). The CDR3 sequence is 15 residues long. J gave up 5 bases and V 3 bases, and 9 bases lay outside the gene matches. The CDR3 is CAWSPDRVSHQPQHF. DNA of the CDR3: TGTGCCTGGAGCCCGGACAGGGTGAGCCATCAGCCCCAGCATTTT.

The chain couples TRBV7-9 to TRBJ1-4; 11 nucleotides align to TRBD1. The length of the CDR3 is 17 residues. The V segment lost 5 bases and the J segment 4 bases; nucleotides outside the gene matches: 9. CDR1 and CDR2 from the germline V gene are SEHNR and FQNEAQ (reference sequence). The CDR3 region has the DNA TGTGCCAGCAGCCCAGGACAGGGGACAGGGGGTAATGAAAAACTGTTTTTT. It encodes CASSPGQGTGGNEKLFF.

The gene calls are TRBV11-2 and TRBJ1-2, with D maybe TRBD1 (6 bases). Germline CDR1 and CDR2: SGHAT and FQNNGV. This CDR3 contains 15 residues. Deletions cut 1 base from V and 1 base from J, with 10 bases between. The DNA for the CDR3 is TGTGCCAGCAGCTTAGTAACAGGGAGTAACTATGGCTACACCTTC. It specifies CASSLVTGSNYGYTF.

The V and J genes are TRBV2 and TRBJ2-7; D is undetermined. V shed 6 bases and J shed 0 bases, with 9 bases lying between them. Germline V CDR1 and CDR2: SNHLY, FYNNEI. The CDR3 is 13 amino acids. CDR3: CASRPDTSYEQYF. The CDR3 DNA is TGTGCCAGCAGACCAGACACCTCCTACGAGCAGTACTTC.

This chain links TRBV18 with TRBJ2-1, with 7 bases fitting TRBD1. V lost 3 bases to trimming and J lost 7 bases; unmatched junction nucleotides: 9. The germline CDR1 and CDR2 sequences are KGHSH and LQKENI. This CDR3 has 15 amino acids. As DNA, the CDR3 is TGTGCCAGCTCACCGGGACAGCCTTGGGGGAATGAGCAGTTCTTC. Its translation is CASSPGQPWGNEQFF.

This clone was found once. The chain recombines TRBV2 with TRBJ1-6, with a weak D call TRBD1 (6 bases). The germline V and J ends were trimmed by 4 bases and 13 bases, with 8 bases remaining between them. Per the germline V gene, CDR1 is SNHLY and CDR2 is FYNNEI. The CDR3 is made up of 11 amino acids. The CDR3 bases are TGTGCCAGCAGTGCGACAGGCCCCCTCCACTTT. Amino acids: CASSATGPLHF.

This sequence joins TRBV4-1 and TRBJ1-5; D gene uncertain. Trimming removed 0 bases from V and 6 bases from J, with 15 bases in between. Germline V gives CDR1 MGHRA, CDR2 YSYEKL. CDR3 length: 16 amino acids. This chain's CDR3 is CASSQDFGPRGQPQHF. The DNA for the CDR3 is TGCGCCAGCAGCCAAGATTTCGGTCCGCGGGGTCAGCCCCAGCATTTT.

The gene calls are TRBV3-1 (or the pseudogene TRBV3-2) and TRBJ2-7; TRBD2 matches 12 bases. Trimming at V came to 1 base and at J to 0 bases, leaving 10 bases not matched to a gene. Germline loops: CDR1 LGHDT, CDR2 YNNKEL (reference sequence). This CDR3 is built from 19 residues. The CDR3 nucleotides are TGTGCCAGCAGCCAAGGGGGGGCCCTAGCGGGGGGGCCCTCCTACGAGCAGTACTTC. This sequence encodes CASSQGGALAGGPSYEQYF.

V is TRBV7-6 and J is TRBJ1-5; D unresolved. CDR1 SGHVS and CDR2 FNYEAQ come from the germline V gene. The CDR3 is made up of 18 amino acids. V lost 2 bases and J 4 bases, leaving 21 bases between the germline ends. The CDR3 DNA reads TGTGCCAGCAGCTTATATCCGGGATCCCAAGTATCTAATCAGCCCCAGCATTTT. This codes for CASSLYPGSQVSNQPQHF. Using reference TRBV7-6 and TRBJ1-5 for the parts outside the CDR3, the full variable domain is GAGVSQSPRYKVTKRGQDVALRCDPISGHVSLYWYRQALGQGPEFLTYFNYEAQQDKSGLPNDRFSAERPEGSISTLTIQRTEQRDSAMYRCASSLYPGSQVSNQPQHFGDGTRLSIL.